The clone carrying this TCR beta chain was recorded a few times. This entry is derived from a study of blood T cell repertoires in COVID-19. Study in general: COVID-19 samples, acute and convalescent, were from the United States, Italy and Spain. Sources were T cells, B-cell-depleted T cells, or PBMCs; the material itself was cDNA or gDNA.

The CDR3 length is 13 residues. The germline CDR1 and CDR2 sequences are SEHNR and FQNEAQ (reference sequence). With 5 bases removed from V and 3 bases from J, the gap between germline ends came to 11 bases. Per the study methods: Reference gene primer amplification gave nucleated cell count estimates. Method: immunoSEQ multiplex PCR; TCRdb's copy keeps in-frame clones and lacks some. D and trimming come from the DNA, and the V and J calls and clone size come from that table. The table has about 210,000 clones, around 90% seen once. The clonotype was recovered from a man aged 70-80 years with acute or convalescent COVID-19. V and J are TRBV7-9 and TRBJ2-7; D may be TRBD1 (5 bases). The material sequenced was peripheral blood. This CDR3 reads CASSAQAFYEQYF. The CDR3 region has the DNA TGTGCCAGCAGCGCACAGGCCTTCTACGAGCAGTACTTC.